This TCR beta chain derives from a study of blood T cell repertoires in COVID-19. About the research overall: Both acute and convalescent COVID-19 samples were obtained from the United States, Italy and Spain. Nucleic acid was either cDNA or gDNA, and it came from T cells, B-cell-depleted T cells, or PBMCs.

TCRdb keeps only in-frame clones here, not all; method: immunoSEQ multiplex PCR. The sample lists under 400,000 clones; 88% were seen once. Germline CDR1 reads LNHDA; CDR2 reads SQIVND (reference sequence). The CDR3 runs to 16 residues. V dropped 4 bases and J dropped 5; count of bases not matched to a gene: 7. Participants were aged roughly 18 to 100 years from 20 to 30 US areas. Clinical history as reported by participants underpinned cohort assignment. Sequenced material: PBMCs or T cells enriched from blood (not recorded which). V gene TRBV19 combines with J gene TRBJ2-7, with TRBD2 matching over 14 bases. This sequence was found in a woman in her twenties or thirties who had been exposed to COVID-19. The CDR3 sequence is CASSKGLAGVFDEQYF. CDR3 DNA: TGTGCCAGTAGTAAGGGACTAGCGGGAGTGTTTGACGAGCAGTACTTC.